A single sample gave rise to the 24 T cell receptor beta chains below, sequenced in a study of cytomegalovirus exposure and HLA in healthy donors. Clones were sequenced by immunoSEQ multiplex PCR, and TCRdb holds only the in-frame ones, with some missing. The sample lists over 150,000 clones, more than 65% occurring once. The sample comprised PBMCs. All receptors derive from a woman in her twenties or thirties in good health and CMV-seropositive.

This clone was observed a few times. CDR3 sequence (DNA): TGTGCCAGCAGCATTTCCGGGACTCTTAATGAAAAACTGTTTTTT. Its translation is CASSISGTLNEKLFF. The chain is built from TRBV11-2 and TRBJ1-4; TRBD1 might be the D (5 bases). This CDR3 contains 15 residues. The V gene lost 5 bases and the J gene lost 4 bases, with 14 bases spanning the gap. Per germline, CDR1 SGHAT and CDR2 FQNNGV.

This chain connects TRBV5-6 to TRBJ2-2; 7 nucleotides match TRBD2. J gave up 3 bases and V 1 base, and 9 bases lay outside the gene matches. The CDR3 spans 17 residues. CDR1 is SGHDT and CDR2 is YYEEEE in the germline V gene. CDR3 bases: TGTGCCAGCAGCTTGTTAATGAGGCTAGCGGACACCGGGGAGCTGTTTTTT. This sequence encodes CASSLLMRLADTGELFF.

The chain links TRBV7-9 to TRBJ2-7, with 9 nucleotides matching TRBD1. The germline V gene has CDR1 SEHNR and CDR2 FQNEAQ (reference sequence). The J segment lost 0 bases and the V segment lost 5 bases, leaving 11 bases of the junction unmatched. The CDR3 length is 17 residues. The CDR3: CASSPILGQGSSYEQYF. CDR3 bases: TGTGCCAGCAGCCCAATACTCGGACAGGGGAGCTCCTACGAGCAGTACTTC. The entire variable domain, with the rest obtained from reference TRBV7-9 and TRBJ2-7, is as follows: DTGVSQNPRHKITKRGQNVTFRCDPISEHNRLYWYRQTLGQGPEFLTYFQNEAQLEKSRLLSDRFSAERPKGSFSTLEIQRTEQGDSAMYLCASSPILGQGSSYEQYFGPGTRLTVT.

This chain links TRBV5-4 with TRBJ2-1; D unclear. CDR3 length equals 13 residues. Trimming left V 6 bases short and J 9 bases short, with 16 bases between. CDR1 and CDR2 from the germline V gene are SGHNT and YYREEE (reference sequence). The CDR3 DNA sequence: TGTGCCAGCACCCACCCCGACTTCGGTGAGCAGTTCTTC. Protein sequence: CASTHPDFGEQFF.

The DNA of the CDR3 is TGTGCCAGCAGCTTATTCGGCACAGATACGCAGTATTTT. Translating it yields CASSLFGTDTQYF. The rearrangement links TRBV7-2 to TRBJ2-3, with D unresolved. The CDR3 extends over 13 amino acids. V was clipped by 2 bases and J by 1 base, with 4 bases between them. Germline assignment: CDR1 SGHTA and CDR2 FQGNSA.

This rearrangement joins TRBV18 to TRBJ2-7; D perhaps matches TRBD1 (5 bases). V was clipped by 6 bases and J by 3 bases, with 15 bases between them. The CDR3 is 14 residues long. Germline V gene sequence: CDR1 KGHSH, CDR2 LQKENI. This CDR3 reads CASSVVTDFYEQYF. For the CDR3, the DNA is TGTGCCAGCTCGGTAGTGACAGACTTCTACGAGCAGTACTTC. The variable domain in full, with the rest retrieved from reference TRBV18 and TRBJ2-7, is NAGVMQNPRHLVRRRGQEARLRCSPMKGHSHVYWYRQLPEEGLKFMVYLQKENIIDESGMPKERFSAEFPKEGPSILRIQQVVRGDSAAYFCASSVVTDFYEQYFGPGTRLTVT.

As DNA, the CDR3 is TGTGCAGTCAGGGGACCGAACACTGAAGCTTTCTTT. Translating it yields CAVRGPNTEAFF. This chain joins TRBV28 and TRBJ1-1; TRBD1 might be the D (6 bases). Germline V lookup: CDR1 MDHEN, CDR2 SYDVKM. The CDR3 is 12 residues long.

The chain uses TRBV7-9 and TRBJ2-7; 8 nucleotides agree with TRBD1. CDR3 length: 15 amino acids. Looked up from germline, CDR1 is SEHNR and CDR2 is FQNEAQ (reference sequence). Germline trimming cut 5 bases from V and 2 bases from J; bases unmatched to any gene: 8. CDR3 sequence (DNA): TGTGCCAGCAGCCCTGGGACAGGCCAGCCCTACGAGCAGTACTTC. This sequence encodes CASSPGTGQPYEQYF.

The chain has TRBV5-1 and TRBJ2-1; D call uncertain. The CDR3 spans 13 residues. CDR1 and CDR2 from the germline V gene are SGHRS and YFSETQ. V lost 3 bases and J lost 5, with 9 bases in between. CDR3 nucleotides: TGCGCCAGCAGCTCGCGTCCCGACAATGAGCAGTTCTTC. It specifies CASSSRPDNEQFF.

This chain uses TRBV10-3 with TRBJ2-3; the match to TRBD2 covers 10 bases. Per the germline V gene, CDR1 is ENHRY and CDR2 is SYGVKD. The CDR3 contains 15 residues. V was clipped by 2 bases and J by 6 bases; unmatched bases: 5. The CDR3 sequence is CAISEASGRGDTQYF. The DNA of the CDR3 is TGTGCCATCAGTGAGGCTAGCGGGAGAGGTGATACGCAGTATTTT.

The gene calls are TRBV9 and TRBJ2-7; 14 bases line up with TRBD2. The V segment lost 4 bases and the J segment 0 bases; nucleotides outside the gene matches: 3. CDR1 is SGDLS, CDR2 YYNGEE, per germline. The CDR3 has 16 residues. In nucleotides, the CDR3 is TGTGCCAGCAGCCCAGGGACTAGCGGGAGCTCCTACGAGCAGTACTTC. Protein sequence: CASSPGTSGSSYEQYF. The full variable domain, with the rest looked up from reference TRBV9 and TRBJ2-7, is DSGVTQTPKHLITATGQRVTLRCSPRSGDLSVYWYQQSLDQGLQFLIQYYNGEERAKGNILERFSAQQFPDLHSELNLSSLELGDSALYFCASSPGTSGSSYEQYFGPGTRLTVT.

The chain couples TRBV28 to TRBJ1-2; tentative D call: TRBD1 (5 bases). The CDR3 contains 14 residues. In germline, CDR1 is MDHEN, CDR2 SYDVKM. Trimming left V 6 bases short and J 3 bases short, with 14 bases between. The chain's CDR3 is CASRPGRMDYGYTF. The CDR3 region has the DNA TGTGCCAGCAGGCCAGGGAGGATGGACTATGGCTACACCTTC.

The chain carries TRBV11-2 and TRBJ1-5; D ambiguous. The CDR3 has 13 amino acids. Germline V lookup: CDR1 SGHAT, CDR2 FQNNGV. Trimming pared 0 bases from V and 5 bases from J, leaving 5 bases between. The CDR3 DNA reads TGTGCCAGCAGCTTAGATAGATATCAGCCCCAGCATTTT. Protein: CASSLDRYQPQHF. The variable domain in full, completed from reference TRBV11-2 and TRBJ1-5, reads EAGVAQSPRYKIIEKRQSVAFWCNPISGHATLYWYQQILGQGPKLLIQFQNNGVVDDSQLPKDRFSAERLKGVDSTLKIQPAKLEDSAVYLCASSLDRYQPQHFGDGTRLSIL.

This clone was seen once. The rearrangement uses TRBV28 and TRBJ2-5, with TRBD1 matching 10 bases. The CDR3 has 16 residues. V was pared by 8 bases and J by 5 bases, with 14 bases of the junction left unmatched. Germline CDR1 and CDR2: MDHEN and SYDVKM. The CDR3 coding sequence is TGTGCCAGCGGCCCCGGGCCGGGACAGGGGTGGGAGACCCAGTACTTC. It specifies CASGPGPGQGWETQYF.

The rearrangement joins TRBV11-2 to TRBJ2-3; tentatively, D is TRBD1 (6 bases). CDR3 length: 15 residues. The germline gives CDR1 SGHAT, CDR2 FQNNGV. The V end lost 5 bases, the J end lost 5 bases, and 17 bases lay between the germline ends. As DNA, the CDR3 is TGTGCCAGCAGCCCCGACAGGATAGGGGGAGATACGCAGTATTTT. Translated: CASSPDRIGGDTQYF.

V and J are TRBV2 and TRBJ1-3; the D gene is possibly TRBD1 (6 bases). The CDR3 is 14 amino acids. Germline V lookup: CDR1 SNHLY, CDR2 FYNNEI. V was shortened by 6 bases and J by 0 bases, with 9 bases between the two germline ends. CDR3 amino acids: CASRQGLSGNTIYF. In DNA, the CDR3 is TGTGCCAGCAGACAGGGCCTCTCTGGAAACACCATATATTTT.

The chain links TRBV6-1 to TRBJ1-5; D is uncertain. Germline V gives CDR1 MNHNS, CDR2 SASEGT. CDR3 length equals 13 residues. Between the trimmed V and J ends, which lost 6 bases and 7 bases, there was a span of 13 bases. CDR3: CASRLQGGQPQHF. CDR3 in DNA: TGTGCCAGCAGGCTACAAGGCGGCCAGCCCCAGCATTTT.

J is TRBJ1-2 and V is TRBV5-4, with D tentatively TRBD1 (5 bases). CDR3 length equals 13 residues. In germline, CDR1 is SGHNT, CDR2 YYREEE (reference sequence). Trimming cost V 0 bases and J 8 bases, with 11 bases left between them. CDR3 in DNA: TGTGCCAGCAGCTTGGAGGGAGGGGACGGCTACACCTTC. Amino acids: CASSLEGGDGYTF.

The chain is built from TRBV5-1 and TRBJ2-7; 8 nucleotides align to TRBD1. Germline values: CDR1 SGHRS, CDR2 YFSETQ. The junction had 11 bases not matched to a gene; V was cut back by 4 bases and J by 5 bases. This CDR3 has 15 residues. CDR3 protein: CASSPRETGAHEQYF. In DNA form, the CDR3 reads TGCGCCAGCAGCCCGAGAGAGACAGGGGCCCACGAGCAGTACTTC. Based on the CDR3 plus reference TRBV5-1 and TRBJ2-7, the full variable domain is KAGVTQTPRYLIKTRGQQVTLSCSPISGHRSVSWYQQTPGQGLQFLFEYFSETQRNKGNFPGRFSGRQFSNSRSEMNVSTLELGDSALYLCASSPRETGAHEQYFGPGTRLTVT.

The CDR3 sequence is CASRTSGRDTQYF. DNA of the CDR3: TGTGCCAGCCGTACTAGCGGGAGAGATACGCAGTATTTT. V is TRBV6-5 and J is TRBJ2-3; 11 nucleotides match TRBD2. The V gene's germline CDR1 is MNHEY and CDR2 SVGAGI. V was pared by 8 bases and J by 5 bases, with 3 bases of the junction left unmatched. The CDR3 is 13 amino acids.

CDR3 sequence reads: CASSSGLAPAYEQYF. CDR3 nucleotides: TGCGCCAGCAGCTCCGGACTAGCGCCTGCCTACGAGCAGTACTTC. This rearrangement joins TRBV5-1 to TRBJ2-7, with TRBD2 matching over 9 bases. Trimming removed 3 bases from V and 2 bases from J; junction bases left unmatched: 6. The CDR3 totals 15 residues. Per germline, CDR1 SGHRS and CDR2 YFSETQ.

The chain links TRBV6-5 to TRBJ2-7; D not certain. The CDR3 loop spans 12 amino acids. Germline lookup yields CDR1 MNHEY and CDR2 SVGAGI. Trimming removed 6 bases from V and 6 bases from J, with 12 bases in between. CDR3 region: CASSPRVSEQYF. DNA for the CDR3: TGTGCCAGCAGCCCACGGGTTTCCGAGCAGTACTTC.

A single count supports this clone. The V and J genes are TRBV29-1 and TRBJ1-4; no clear D gene. The V gene lost 7 bases and the J gene lost 3 bases, with 15 bases spanning the gap. The germline gives CDR1 SQVTM, CDR2 ANQGSEA. This CDR3 has 14 residues. The CDR3 bases are TGCAGCGCCGGACTAACCGGATCTAATGAAAAACTGTTTTTT. Its translation is CSAGLTGSNEKLFF.

The chain links TRBV7-8 to TRBJ2-1; no clear D. The ends were cut back, 5 bases at V and 4 bases at J, with 6 bases in the middle. The germline gives CDR1 SGHVS, CDR2 FQNEAQ. The CDR3 consists of 12 residues. CDR3 DNA sequence: TGTGCCAGCAGCGGCCAGTACAATGAGCAGTTCTTC. Protein sequence: CASSGQYNEQFF. Full variable domain (outside the CDR3, taken from reference TRBV7-8 and TRBJ2-1): GAGVSQSPRYKVAKRGQDVALRCDPISGHVSLFWYQQALGQGPEFLTYFQNEAQLDKSGLPSDRFFAERPEGSVSTLKIQRTQQEDSAVYLCASSGQYNEQFFGPGTRLTVL.